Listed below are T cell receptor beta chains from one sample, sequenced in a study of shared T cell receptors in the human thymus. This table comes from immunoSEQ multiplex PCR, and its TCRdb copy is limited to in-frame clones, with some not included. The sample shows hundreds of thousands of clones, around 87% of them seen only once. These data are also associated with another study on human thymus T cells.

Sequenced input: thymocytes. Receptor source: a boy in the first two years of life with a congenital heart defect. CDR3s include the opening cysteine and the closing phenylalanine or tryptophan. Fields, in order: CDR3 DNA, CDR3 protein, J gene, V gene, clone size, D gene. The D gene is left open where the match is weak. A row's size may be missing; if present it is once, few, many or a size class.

TGCGCCAGCAGCCGAAAGGACACCGAGGGACTAGCGGGAGACCGATTCTACAATGAGCAGTTCTTC	CASSRKDTEGLAGDRFYNEQFF	TRBJ2-1	TRBV5-1	NA	TRBD2
TGTGCCAGCAGCCCAAGCGGGAGGCTCCGGGGGGCCAACGTCCTGACTTTC	CASSPSGRLRGANVLTF	TRBJ2-6	TRBV11-2	NA	TRBD2
TGTGCCAGCAGGAGACCCGGGACAGGGGGTCTTTGGCAGTTCTTC	CASRRPGTGGLWQFF	TRBJ2-1	TRBV28	once	TRBD1
TGTGCCAGCAGCCCGCTTCTAGCGGGGTTTTTGAATGAGCAGTTCTTC	CASSPLLAGFLNEQFF	TRBJ2-1	TRBV4-2	NA	TRBD2
TGCGCCAGCAGCTTGGAGCGGCAGGGGCGCCGGTATGGCTACACCTTC	CASSLERQGRRYGYTF	TRBJ1-2	TRBV5-1	NA	NA
TGTGCCAGCAGCTCAACTCTAGCGGGGTACACAGATACGCAGTATTTT	CASSSTLAGYTDTQYF	TRBJ2-3	TRBV5-6	NA	TRBD2
TGTGCCAGCAGCCCAGGGAATGAGCAGTTCTTC	CASSPGNEQFF	TRBJ2-1	TRBV7-9	once	NA
TGTGCCAGCAGCTTAGGCCCTTCAGGGTCCCGTAACTATGGCTACACCTTC	CASSLGPSGSRNYGYTF	TRBJ1-2	TRBV7-9	NA	NA
TGCGCCAGCAGCCAAGACCAGAAGGAGGACTATGGCTACACCTTC	CASSQDQKEDYGYTF	TRBJ1-2	TRBV4-3	NA	NA
TGTGCCAGCAGGGACACATCTGGAAACACCATATATTTT	CASRDTSGNTIYF	TRBJ1-3	TRBV2	NA	NA
TGTGCCAGTGACAGGGGGAGAAATGAAAAACTGTTTTTT	CASDRGRNEKLFF	TRBJ1-4	TRBV2	NA	TRBD1
TGTGCCAGCAGCCAGTGGACTAGCTCTTACGAGCAGTACTTC	CASSQWTSSYEQYF	TRBJ2-7	TRBV14	NA	TRBD2
TGTGCCAGTAGTATGGAGGCGTTGCGAAGAGGCGATGGCTACACCTTC	CASSMEALRRGDGYTF	TRBJ1-2	TRBV19	few	NA
TGTGCCAGTAGTATTTACGCCTTGCGTTCGGGTTCGCAGGACAAAGGAAACTACGAGCAGTACTTC	CASSIYALRSGSQDKGNYEQYF	TRBJ2-7	TRBV19	few	NA
TGTGCCAGCAGTCCTCTGGTTCCGCGGCCCGATGGCTACACCTTC	CASSPLVPRPDGYTF	TRBJ1-2	TRBV6-5	NA	NA
TGTGCCACCAAGGGGTTGTATCATCAGGATCAGCCCCAGCATTTT	CATKGLYHQDQPQHF	TRBJ1-5	TRBV15	once	NA
TGTGCCAGCAGTAGGTTGGTGGCTAGCTACGAGCAGTACTTC	CASSRLVASYEQYF	TRBJ2-7	TRBV6-5	NA	NA
TGTGCCAGCAGCCAAAGACGGAGCTCCTACGAGCAGTACTTC	CASSQRRSSYEQYF	TRBJ2-7	TRBV6-5	NA	NA
TGTGCCAGCAGCTTGAACACTAACTACGAGCAGTACTTC	CASSLNTNYEQYF	TRBJ2-7	TRBV5-6	NA	NA
TGTGCCAGCAGCTTAGCGGGACAGGGGAACTATGGCTACACCTTC	CASSLAGQGNYGYTF	TRBJ1-2	TRBV13	few	TRBD1
TGTGCCAGTAGTATAGGACGGGGTGCAACTAATGAAAAACTGTTTTTT	CASSIGRGATNEKLFF	TRBJ1-4	TRBV19	NA	NA
TGTGCCAGCAGCTCCCCCGGGACTAGCGGGTACGGGGAGCTGTTTTTT	CASSSPGTSGYGELFF	TRBJ2-2	TRBV7-4	NA	TRBD2
TGTGCCAGCAGCCCACATCCTCTTACTAGCGGACCCTACGAGCAGTACTTC	CASSPHPLTSGPYEQYF	TRBJ2-7	TRBV9	NA	TRBD2
TGTGCCAGCAGCTTAGAACAACACACAGATACGCAGTATTTT	CASSLEQHTDTQYF	TRBJ2-3	TRBV11-3	NA	NA
TGTGCCAGCAGTTACCTAGCCCTAGATACGCAGTATTTT	CASSYLALDTQYF	TRBJ2-3	TRBV27	NA	NA
TGCGCCAGCAGCTTGGGGTTCGGGGGACAGCCCCAGCATTTT	CASSLGFGGQPQHF	TRBJ1-5	TRBV5-1	once	NA
TGTGCCAGCAGCGGGGACAGGGGCAATTCTAATGAAAAACTGTTTTTT	CASSGDRGNSNEKLFF	TRBJ1-4	TRBV7-9	NA	TRBD1
TGCGCCAGCAGCCAAGTATTAGAGGAAACCCCACTACAATTCTATGGCTACACCTTC	CASSQVLEETPLQFYGYTF	TRBJ1-2	TRBV4-1	NA	NA
TGTGCCAGTAGTATTCGGGGGGAAGCTTTCTTT	CASSIRGEAFF	TRBJ1-1	TRBV19	NA	NA
TGTGCCAGCCAGATGGCGGGAAGCACGTACGAGCAGTACTTC	CASQMAGSTYEQYF	TRBJ2-7	TRBV27	NA	NA
TGTGCCAGCACTTCCCGACGACAGGGAAATTTTCATGGCTACACCTTC	CASTSRRQGNFHGYTF	TRBJ1-2	TRBV28	NA	TRBD1
TGTGCCAGCAGCTTAGCCGAGACAGAGGGAAACACCATATATTTT	CASSLAETEGNTIYF	TRBJ1-3	TRBV7-8	NA	NA
TGTGCCAGCAGCTTAGGACAGCCACCGTTCACAGATACGCAGTATTTT	CASSLGQPPFTDTQYF	TRBJ2-3	TRBV7-9	NA	NA
TGTGCCAGCAGCCCCCACGGGACTAGCTGCACAGATACGCAGTATTTT	CASSPHGTSCTDTQYF	TRBJ2-3	TRBV6-6	NA	TRBD2
TGCGCCAGCAGCCACAGGAAAACGGGGACCGGGGAGCTGTTTTTT	CASSHRKTGTGELFF	TRBJ2-2	TRBV4-3	NA	NA
TGTGCCAGCAGTTTACGACCCCCCCTGGATCCGGAGGCTTTCTTT	CASSLRPPLDPEAFF	TRBJ1-1	TRBV28	NA	NA
TGTGCCTGCCGGGGCCCCCGGACAGAGACTTATAGCAATCAGCCCCAGCATTTT	CACRGPRTETYSNQPQHF	TRBJ1-5	TRBV30	NA	NA
TGTGCCAGCAGTTACAACCCGGGACATCTCTACGAGCAGTACTTC	CASSYNPGHLYEQYF	TRBJ2-7	TRBV27	NA	NA
TGTGCCAGCTCCCAGGCCGAGAACTATGGCTACACCTTC	CASSQAENYGYTF	TRBJ1-2	TRBV5-5	NA	NA
TGTGCCAGCAGCTTAGGCGGGAGGGGCCTCAATGAGCAGTTCTTC	CASSLGGRGLNEQFF	TRBJ2-1	TRBV7-2	NA	TRBD2
TGTGCCAGCAGTTCAGGGGGTCCCGCAAGCCTCCCCCCCTACGAGCAGTACTTC	CASSSGGPASLPPYEQYF	TRBJ2-7	TRBV28	NA	TRBD1
TGTGCCAGCTCACCCAGCAGCGGGGGCTACACCGGGGAGCTGTTTTTT	CASSPSSGGYTGELFF	TRBJ2-2	TRBV18	NA	TRBD2
TGTGCCCACTCGTTGCGCGAGGGAGTCTATAATTCCCCCCTCCACTTT	CAHSLREGVYNSPLHF	TRBJ1-6	TRBV28	NA	NA
TGCGCCAGCAGCTTGGCCATGGCCCCTTCCTCCTACGAGCAGTACTTC	CASSLAMAPSSYEQYF	TRBJ2-7	TRBV5-1	NA	NA
TGTGCCAGCAGTTTCAAAATAGGGGGTCTGAACACTGAAGCTTTCTTT	CASSFKIGGLNTEAFF	TRBJ1-1	TRBV27	NA	NA
TGTGCCAGCAGTTTAATCGGGTCAGGGCCTGGCTACACCTTC	CASSLIGSGPGYTF	TRBJ1-2	TRBV28	NA	NA
TGCGCCAGCAGCCAAGCTCAGGGGGTGTGGGAGACCCAGTACTTC	CASSQAQGVWETQYF	TRBJ2-5	TRBV4-1	NA	TRBD1
TGTGCCAGCAGTTTTATCGATAAGGACAGTTTGAATTCGTCGCCCCTCCACTTT	CASSFIDKDSLNSSPLHF	TRBJ1-6	TRBV27	NA	NA
TGTGCCAGCAGCGTATGCTGCAGGGAAGAAGAGCAGTTCTTC	CASSVCCREEEQFF	TRBJ2-1	TRBV21-1	NA	NA
TGCGCCAGCAGCCCATTGGGGACTAGCGGGCTTAGGGGGGAGCTGTTTTTT	CASSPLGTSGLRGELFF	TRBJ2-2	TRBV4-3	NA	TRBD2
TGTGCCACCAGCAGGGGACAGGGGTCGGATGGCTACACCTTC	CATSRGQGSDGYTF	TRBJ1-2	TRBV15	NA	TRBD1
TGTGCCAGCTCCCCAGATGTTGAGAGTTCGGGGGGCATTCAGTACTTC	CASSPDVESSGGIQYF	TRBJ2-4	TRBV18	NA	TRBD2
TGTGCCAGCAAGATTCCGTTAGCGGGAGGAACAGATACGCAGTATTTT	CASKIPLAGGTDTQYF	TRBJ2-3	TRBV27	NA	TRBD2
TGTGCCAGCAGCTACCGGGACAGGAGGATGAACACTGAAGCTTTCTTT	CASSYRDRRMNTEAFF	TRBJ1-1	TRBV11-2	NA	TRBD1
TGTGCCAGCAGCCCCGGGACAGGGAAACCCGTGTGGGGCTACACCTTC	CASSPGTGKPVWGYTF	TRBJ1-2	TRBV28	NA	TRBD1
TGTGCCAGCAGCCGGGGGGCAGGGGACTATGGCTACACCTTC	CASSRGAGDYGYTF	TRBJ1-2	TRBV5-5	NA	NA
TGTGCCAGCAGAGATTTGTCTAGCGGGAACACCGGGGAGCTGTTTTTT	CASRDLSSGNTGELFF	TRBJ2-2	TRBV7-6	NA	TRBD2
TGTGCCAGTTTTATTACAGGTTATGGCTACACCTTC	CASFITGYGYTF	TRBJ1-2	TRBV19	NA	NA